The 31 T cell receptor beta chains given below trace back to one sample, sequenced in a study of regulatory T cells in long-lasting Graves disease. Time point: newly diagnosed GD, antithyroid drugs for less than 3 months. The TCR library was prepared using RNA isolated from PBMCs. Building the TCR beta libraries relied on iRepertoire HTBI primers, and CDR3 regions underwent Arm-PCR. TCRdb re-called the multiplex PCR reads with MiXCR, one entry per CDR3 protein. Counted here are fewer than 500,000 distinct CDR3 sequences, about 16% occurring once; the ten biggest clones make up 12%. These data were also reused for a study on T cells in Graves' hyperthyroidism and ophthalmopathy.

Sample: peripheral blood mononuclear cells (PBMCs), taken at new diagnosis, from a patient treated with antithyroid drugs. The receptors shown here come from a man aged 40-55 years with Graves disease.

This clonotype came up many times. The J gene is TRBJ2-2, the V gene TRBV2; no firm D call. The V end lost 6 bases, the J end lost 0 bases, and 8 bases lay between the germline ends. In germline, CDR1 is SNHLY, CDR2 FYNNEI. The CDR3 is 14 residues long. The DNA for the CDR3 is TGTGCCAGCAGCGCTTACCCGAACACCGGGGAGCTGTTTTTT. This translates into CASSAYPNTGELFF.

This clonotype occurred a few times. This chain uses TRBV4-1 with TRBJ1-1, with D tentatively TRBD1 (6 bases). Germline loops: CDR1 MGHRA, CDR2 YSYEKL. Between the trimmed V and J ends, which lost 4 bases and 1 base, there was a span of 16 bases. The CDR3 is 16 residues long. The CDR3 protein is CASSPPGGGENTEAFF. The CDR3 DNA reads TGCGCCAGCAGCCCCCCCGGGGGGGGCGAGAACACTGAAGCTTTCTTT.

This rearrangement joins TRBV12-3 or TRBV12-4 to TRBJ2-1, with 10 bases fitting TRBD1. Trimming took 7 bases from V and 5 from J; bases not matched to a gene: 11. The CDR3 is 16 residues long. As DNA, the CDR3 is TGTGCCAGCAATCTTTCCGGGACAGGGGTAGACAATGAGCAGTTCTTC. This sequence encodes CASNLSGTGVDNEQFF.

At least ten counts were recorded for this clonotype. CDR3 region: CSARSGQGADTQYF. The CDR3 coding sequence is TGCAGTGCTAGATCGGGACAGGGGGCAGATACGCAGTATTTT. The chain links TRBV20-1 to TRBJ2-3, with 11 bases aligning to TRBD1. V lost 2 bases, J lost 4 bases, and 2 bases stayed unmatched. The CDR3 loop spans 14 amino acids. Germline V gene data show CDR1 as DFQATT and CDR2 as SNEGSKA (reference sequence).

By share of the sample, this clonotype is medium-sized. The genes are TRBV11-2 and TRBJ2-1; D remains unclear. The CDR3 contains 13 residues. The V gene's germline CDR1 is SGHAT and CDR2 FQNNGV. Trimming took off 0 bases at V and 6 bases at J, with 6 bases between the two ends. The CDR3 reads CASSLDRLNEQFF. The DNA for the CDR3 is TGTGCCAGCAGCTTAGATCGTCTCAATGAGCAGTTCTTC.

V and J are TRBV7-9 and TRBJ1-6; 11 bases are shared with TRBD1. The CDR3 is made up of 17 amino acids. The germline V gene encodes CDR1 SEHNR and CDR2 FQNEAQ (reference sequence). V gave up 5 bases and J gave up 10 bases; unmatched junction bases: 13. The DNA of the CDR3 is TGTGCCAGCAGCCGACAGGGGGACAGGGGGGCGCGGTCACCCCTCCACTTT. Amino acid sequence: CASSRQGDRGARSPLHF.

This clonotype was seen a handful of times. V is TRBV10-2 and J is TRBJ1-3; no firm D call. CDR3 size: 14 residues. V gave up 4 bases and J gave up 0 bases, with 7 bases separating them. Germline assignment: CDR1 WSHSY and CDR2 SAAADI. The CDR3 nucleotides are TGCGCCAGCAGTGGGAGGGCCTCTGGAAACACCATATATTTT. This codes for CASSGRASGNTIYF.

As to this clonotype: Since a much larger clone is just one base distant, this may be a read error. The chain combines TRBV10-3 with TRBJ2-7, with 14 bases identical to TRBD2. Trimming at V came to 3 bases and at J to 13 bases, leaving 8 bases not matched to a gene. The CDR3 spans 14 residues. CDR1 and CDR2 (germline): ENHRY, SYGVKD. The CDR3 protein is CAISDPGTSGSRYF. The CDR3 nucleotides are TGTGCCATCAGTGATCCCGGGACTAGCGGGAGTAGATACTTC.

The chain recombines TRBV28 with TRBJ2-2, with D perhaps matching TRBD1 (5 bases). Germline V gene lookup returns CDR1 MDHEN and CDR2 SYDVKM. V lost 4 bases to trimming and J lost 6 bases, with 9 bases between them. The CDR3 consists of 13 residues. CDR3 sequence: CASSWTKAGELFF. CDR3 bases: TGTGCCAGCAGTTGGACAAAGGCCGGGGAGCTGTTTTTT. Variable domain in full (rest from reference TRBV28 and TRBJ2-2): DVKVTQSSRYLVKRTGEKVFLECVQDMDHENMFWYRQDPGLGLRLIYFSYDVKMKEKGDIPEGYSVSREKKERFSLILESASTNQTSMYLCASSWTKAGELFFGEGSRLTVL.

This clonotype was counted at least ten times. At one of its ends the junction is not consistent with the germline gene, which may arise from a read error. The CDR3 protein is CASRTQGNSGELFF. CDR3 bases: TGTGCCAGCAGAACTCAGGGGAACTCCGGGGAGCTGTTTTTT. This rearrangement joins TRBV12-3 or TRBV12-4 to TRBJ2-2; tentative D call: TRBD1 (6 bases). This CDR3 comprises 14 residues.

This clonotype showed up many times. This chain joins TRBV7-3 and TRBJ2-1; D perhaps matches TRBD1 (6 bases). The CDR3 consists of 13 residues. Germline CDR1 reads SGHTA; CDR2 reads FQGTGA. The ends were cut back, 4 bases at V and 8 bases at J, with 12 bases in the middle. This CDR3 is CASSSTPGDEQFF. CDR3 DNA sequence: TGTGCCAGCAGCTCGACACCAGGGGATGAGCAGTTCTTC. Looking up the rest from reference TRBV7-3 and TRBJ2-1 gives the full variable domain: GAGVSQTPSNKVTEKGKYVELRCDPISGHTALYWYRQSLGQGPEFLIYFQGTGAADDSGLPNDRFFAVRPEGSVSTLKIQRTERGDSAVYLCASSSTPGDEQFFGPGTRLTVL.

The CDR3 DNA reads as TGTGCCAGCAGTATGGGGGAAACTAGGAATCCCGGGGAGCTGTTTTTT. Amino acid sequence: CASSMGETRNPGELFF. J is TRBJ2-2 and V is TRBV2, with D perhaps assigned TRBD1 or TRBD2 (5 bases each). The germline V gene has CDR1 SNHLY and CDR2 FYNNEI. The ends were cut back, 5 bases at V and 6 bases at J, with 19 bases in the middle. The CDR3 is 16 residues long.

This chain joins TRBV3-1 and TRBJ1-1, with no clear D. Germline V gene data show CDR1 as LGHDT and CDR2 as YNNKEL (reference sequence). Trimming cost V 4 bases and J 3 bases, with 9 bases left between them. This CDR3 is built from 13 residues. CDR3 nucleotide sequence: TGTGCCAGCAGCCCTCAAGTGTACACTGAAGCTTTCTTT. Residues: CASSPQVYTEAFF. Full variable domain (remainder filled in from reference TRBV3-1 and TRBJ1-1): DTAVSQTPKYLVTQMGNDKSIKCEQNLGHDTMYWYKQDSKKFLKIMFSYNNKELIINETVPNRFSPKSPDKAHLNLHINSLELGDSAVYFCASSPQVYTEAFFGQGTRLTVV.

Only a few counts were recorded for this clonotype. The V gene is TRBV6-2 or TRBV6-3, the J gene TRBJ1-6, with TRBD1 matching 11 bases. Germline loops: CDR1 MNHEY, CDR2 SVGEGT. The CDR3 runs to 14 residues. J lost 9 bases, V lost 6 bases, and 4 bases had no gene match. CDR3 loop: CASRYGTGGSPLHF. As DNA, the CDR3 is TGTGCCAGCAGATACGGGACAGGGGGTTCACCCCTCCACTTT.

At least ten counts were recorded for this clonotype. The rearrangement joins TRBV24-1 to TRBJ2-1; weak D call: TRBD1 (7 bases). Trimming removed 4 bases from V and 9 bases from J, with 15 bases in between. The CDR3 runs to 14 residues. CDR1 is KGHDR and CDR2 is SFDVKD in the germline V gene. As DNA, the CDR3 is TGTGCCACCAGTGACACCAGACAGGGACTTGAGCAGTTCTTC. It is translated as CATSDTRQGLEQFF.

About this clonotype itself: At one of its ends the junction is not consistent with the germline gene, which may arise from a read error. The chain links TRBV4-1 to TRBJ1-1; D is unclear. Germline CDR1 and CDR2: MGHRA and YSYEKL. The CDR3 consists of 14 residues. The CDR3, as DNA: TGCGCCAGCAGCGAAGAGCGGGTGAACACTGAAGCTTTCTTT. Encoded protein: CASSEERVNTEAFF.

This clonotype was picked up many times. The chain carries TRBV28 and TRBJ2-5; TRBD1 matches 7 bases. Germline values: CDR1 MDHEN, CDR2 SYDVKM. CDR3 length: 14 amino acids. V shed 8 bases and J 5 bases; nucleotides not matched to a gene: 11. This CDR3 is CASLSTGLGETQYF. CDR3 DNA: TGTGCCAGCTTGTCGACAGGGTTAGGCGAGACCCAGTACTTC.

This chain uses TRBV5-1 with TRBJ2-5; tentatively, D is TRBD2 (6 bases). V lost 5 bases and J 5 bases, leaving 16 bases between the germline ends. Germline CDR1 reads SGHRS; CDR2 reads YFSETQ. This CDR3 has 14 residues. Here the CDR3 reads CASRSLAGLETQYF. For the CDR3, the DNA is TGCGCCAGCAGGTCCTTGGCGGGACTGGAGACCCAGTACTTC.

Comment on this clonotype: A much larger clonotype is one base distant, so this may be a read error. The J gene is TRBJ2-1, the V gene TRBV11-3; 7 nucleotides match TRBD2. V shed 5 bases, J shed 2 bases, and the junction held 12 bases outside the gene matches. The CDR3 is made up of 17 amino acids. The germline V gene has CDR1 SGHNT and CDR2 YENEEA. The CDR3 nucleotides read TGTGCCAGCAGCCATGCCTCTGCGGGAGCCACCTACAATGAGCAGTTCTTC. Encoded protein: CASSHASAGATYNEQFF.

This clonotype was detected ten times or more. V gene TRBV2 combines with J gene TRBJ1-3; the match to TRBD1 covers 11 bases. Germline CDR1 reads SNHLY; CDR2 reads FYNNEI. CDR3 length: 14 residues. V lost 5 bases and J lost 9; bases outside the gene matches: 6. The CDR3 loop reads CASSRTGGESTIYF. The CDR3 DNA is TGTGCCAGCAGTCGGACAGGGGGCGAATCCACCATATATTTT.

V is TRBV24-1 and J is TRBJ2-3; 12 bases are a match to TRBD2. The CDR3 contains 17 residues. Per germline, CDR1 KGHDR and CDR2 SFDVKD. J was trimmed by 0 bases and V by 0 bases; bases with no gene match: 0. CDR3: CATSDLGTSGSTDTQYF. CDR3 bases: TGTGCCACCAGTGATTTGGGGACTAGCGGGAGCACAGATACGCAGTATTTT.

In its sample, this clonotype was seen many times. The V gene is TRBV5-1, the J gene TRBJ2-4; D is unresolved. The CDR3 is made up of 14 amino acids. V dropped 2 bases and J dropped 8 bases, with 14 bases sitting between them. Germline values: CDR1 SGHRS, CDR2 YFSETQ. This chain's CDR3 is CASSLRSSGDIQYF. The CDR3 DNA reads as TGCGCCAGCAGCTTAAGAAGCAGTGGAGACATTCAGTACTTC.

This clonotype occurred many times. This sequence joins TRBV12-3 or TRBV12-4 and TRBJ1-5; D perhaps matches TRBD1 (6 bases). The CDR3 loop spans 16 amino acids. The germline V and J ends were trimmed by 1 base and 3 bases, with 13 bases remaining between them. Written as DNA, the CDR3 is TGTGCCAGCAGTTTAGAGGGTCCAGGGGTCAATCAGCCCCAGCATTTT. Protein sequence: CASSLEGPGVNQPQHF.

This clonotype has ten or more counts. This rearrangement joins TRBV29-1 to TRBJ1-1, with D possibly being TRBD1 (5 bases). V shed 6 bases and J shed 7 bases, with 15 bases lying between them. CDR1 and CDR2 from the germline V gene are SQVTM and ANQGSEA. The CDR3 has 12 amino acids. CDR3 residues: CSVLGGLLEAFF. The CDR3 bases are TGCAGCGTCCTGGGGGGACTCCTTGAAGCTTTCTTT.

This clonotype was counted a few times. The chain recombines TRBV7-9 with TRBJ2-3; D uncertain. The CDR3 totals 14 residues. V was cut by 0 bases and J by 0 bases, with 4 bases left in between. Germline-derived CDR1 and CDR2 are SEHNR and FQNEAQ (reference sequence). The CDR3 sequence is CASSLAQSTDTQYF. Written as DNA, the CDR3 is TGTGCCAGCAGCTTAGCACAGAGCACAGATACGCAGTATTTT. The entire variable domain, with the rest obtained from reference TRBV7-9 and TRBJ2-3, is as follows: DTGVSQNPRHKITKRGQNVTFRCDPISEHNRLYWYRQTLGQGPEFLTYFQNEAQLEKSRLLSDRFSAERPKGSFSTLEIQRTEQGDSAMYLCASSLAQSTDTQYFGPGTRLTVL.

This clonotype was detected a few times. This chain connects TRBV19 to TRBJ2-3; the D call may be TRBD1 or TRBD2 (6 bases each). CDR3 length: 13 amino acids. CDR1 is LNHDA, CDR2 SQIVND, per germline (reference sequence). V was trimmed by 7 bases and J by 1 base, leaving 9 bases between them. The CDR3 DNA follows: TGTGCCAGTAATCGGGGGCGCACAGATACGCAGTATTTT. Amino acids: CASNRGRTDTQYF.

This clonotype was observed at least ten times. The chain couples TRBV18 to TRBJ1-2; D uncertain. V dropped 1 base and J dropped 6 bases, with 12 bases sitting between them. The germline V gene has CDR1 KGHSH and CDR2 LQKENI. This CDR3 has 14 amino acids. CDR3 loop: CASSPLGEGDGYTF. The DNA of the CDR3 is TGTGCCAGCTCACCACTTGGGGAGGGTGATGGCTACACCTTC.

The V call is TRBV18, the J call TRBJ1-4; the D is unclear. Germline CDR1 is KGHSH and CDR2 is LQKENI. V was trimmed by 1 base and J by 0 bases, leaving 12 bases between them. This CDR3 is 17 amino acids long. The CDR3 here is CASSPLQDPATNEKLFF. As DNA, the CDR3 is TGTGCCAGCTCACCACTGCAGGACCCAGCAACTAATGAAAAACTGTTTTTT.

The table lists this clonotype with many counts. This rearrangement joins TRBV4-1 to TRBJ2-5, with 11 bases aligning to TRBD1. Germline values: CDR1 MGHRA, CDR2 YSYEKL. Trimming took 4 bases from V and 5 from J; bases not matched to a gene: 6. This CDR3 is built from 15 residues. CDR3 protein: CASSLGTGGSETQYF. Written as DNA, the CDR3 is TGCGCCAGCAGCCTAGGGACAGGGGGAAGCGAGACCCAGTACTTC.

The chain recombines TRBV28 with TRBJ1-5, with D possibly matching TRBD1 (5 bases). The CDR3 has 13 residues. From germline, CDR1 is MDHEN and CDR2 SYDVKM. V dropped 3 bases and J dropped 10 bases, with 13 bases sitting between them. This CDR3 reads CASSLTAPQPQHF. CDR3 bases: TGTGCCAGCAGTTTGACAGCCCCTCAACCCCAGCATTTT.

The table lists this clonotype with many counts. The CDR3 protein is CAIASGEVGYTF. The CDR3 DNA reads TGTGCCATCGCGTCGGGCGAGGTGGGCTACACCTTC. The V gene is TRBV10-3, the J gene TRBJ1-2; unclear D gene. Germline V gene lookup returns CDR1 ENHRY and CDR2 SYGVKD. The CDR3 is made up of 12 amino acids. Trimming took 8 bases from V and 8 from J, leaving 15 bases between them.